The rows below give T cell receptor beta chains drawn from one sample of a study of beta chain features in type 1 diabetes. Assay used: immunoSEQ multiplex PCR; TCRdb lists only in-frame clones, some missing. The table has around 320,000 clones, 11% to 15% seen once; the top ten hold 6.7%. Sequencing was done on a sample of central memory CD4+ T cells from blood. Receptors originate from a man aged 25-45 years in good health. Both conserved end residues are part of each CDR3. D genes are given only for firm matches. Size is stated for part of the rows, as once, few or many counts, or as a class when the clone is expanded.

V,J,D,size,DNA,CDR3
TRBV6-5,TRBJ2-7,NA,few,TGTGCCAGCAGTGGTGGGGTCTACGAGCAGTACTTC,CASSGGVYEQYF
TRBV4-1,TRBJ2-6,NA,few,TGCGCCAGCAGCCAAGAGGGAACAGGGGCCAACGTCCTGACTTTC,CASSQEGTGANVLTF
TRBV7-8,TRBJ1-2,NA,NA,TGTGCCAGCAGCTTAACGGGGGCCTCCTATGGCTACACCTTC,CASSLTGASYGYTF
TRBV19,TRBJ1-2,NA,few,TGTGCCAGTAGTGGGACGGAGGGGAACTATGGCTACACCTTC,CASSGTEGNYGYTF
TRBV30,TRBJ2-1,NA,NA,TGTGCCACCGGGATTTATGAGCAGTTCTTC,CATGIYEQFF
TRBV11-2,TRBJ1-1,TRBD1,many,TGTGCCAGCAGCCACAGACAGGGCCGGGGGAACACTGAAGCTTTCTTT,CASSHRQGRGNTEAFF
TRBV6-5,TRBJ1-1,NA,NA,TGTGCCAGCAGCCTTGTCTTTGGAACTGAAGCTTTCTTT,CASSLVFGTEAFF
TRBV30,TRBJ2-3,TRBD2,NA,TGTGCCTGGAGTCGGCGGGGGGCAGATACGCAGTATTTT,CAWSRRGADTQYF
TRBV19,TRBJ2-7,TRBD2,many,TGTGCCAGTAGTACAGCGGGGGGCTCCTACGAGCAGTACTTC,CASSTAGGSYEQYF
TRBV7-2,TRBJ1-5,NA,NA,TGTGCCAGCAGCTTATATTGGGATCCCAGCAATCAGCCCCAGCATTTT,CASSLYWDPSNQPQHF
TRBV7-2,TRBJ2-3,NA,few,TGTGCCAGCAGCTCCGGGGGGACAGCAGATACGCAGTATTTT,CASSSGGTADTQYF
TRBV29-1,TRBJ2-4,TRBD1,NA,TGCAGCGTTGAGAGGGGGCGCGACATTCAGTACTTC,CSVERGRDIQYF
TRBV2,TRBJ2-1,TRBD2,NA,TGTGCCAGCAGCAGGACTAGCGGGGAGGATGAGCAGTTCTTC,CASSRTSGEDEQFF
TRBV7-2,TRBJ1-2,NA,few,TGTGCCAGCAGCTTAGGGAGCGGCAGGGTCGACTATGGCTACACCTTC,CASSLGSGRVDYGYTF
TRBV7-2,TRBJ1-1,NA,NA,TGTGCCAGCAGCTACGATGACACTGAAGCTTTCTTT,CASSYDDTEAFF
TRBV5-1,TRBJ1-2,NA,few,TGCGCCAGCAGCTTGGCAGGGGCGCAGAACTATGGCTACACCTTC,CASSLAGAQNYGYTF
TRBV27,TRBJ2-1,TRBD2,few,TGTGCCAGCAGTCCTCACCTGGGGCGTAGGACTAGCAATATCAATGAGCAGTTCTTC,CASSPHLGRRTSNINEQFF
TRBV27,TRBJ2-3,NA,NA,TGTGCCAGCAGTTTCGCTAGAGCCACAGATACGCAGTATTTT,CASSFARATDTQYF
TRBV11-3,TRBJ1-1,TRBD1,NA,TGTGCCAGCAGCACACACAGGGGACTAAACACTGAAGCTTTCTTT,CASSTHRGLNTEAFF
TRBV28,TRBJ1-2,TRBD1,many,TGTGCCAGCAGCGGGACAGGGCAGGGCTACACCTTC,CASSGTGQGYTF
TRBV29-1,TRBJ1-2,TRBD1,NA,TGCAGCGTTGAGATTCCCGGGACAGGGGGTAATGGCTACACCTTC,CSVEIPGTGGNGYTF
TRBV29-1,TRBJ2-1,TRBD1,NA,TGCAGCGTGGAGGGACAGGGTTCATGGTTTGGGCAGTTCTTC,CSVEGQGSWFGQFF
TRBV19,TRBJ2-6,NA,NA,TGTGCCAGTAGTATAGATGCTGGGGCCAACGTCCTGACTTTC,CASSIDAGANVLTF
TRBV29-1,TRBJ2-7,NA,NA,TGCAGCGTTGCCTCTCACCAGACAGGTACCGAGCAGTACTTC,CSVASHQTGTEQYF
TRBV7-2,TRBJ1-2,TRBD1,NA,TGTGCCAGCACCCCATTGACAGGGGCCTATGGCTACACCTTC,CASTPLTGAYGYTF
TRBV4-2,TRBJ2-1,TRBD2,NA,TGTGCCAGCAGCCAAGTTCCTATGTCTCGGCTAGCGGGAGGGATGAATGAGCAGTTCTTC,CASSQVPMSRLAGGMNEQFF
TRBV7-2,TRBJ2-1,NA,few,TGTGCCAGCAGCTTAGCCGTGGGGGGGCCACTAAACAATGAGCAGTTCTTC,CASSLAVGGPLNNEQFF
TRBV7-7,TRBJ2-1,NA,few,TGTGCCAGCAGCTTAGGTTCTTGGGGCTCCTACAATGAGCAGTTCTTC,CASSLGSWGSYNEQFF
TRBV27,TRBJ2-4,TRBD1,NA,TGTGCCAGCAGCCCGGGACAGGGAAGGGGGTTACGGGTAGGGGCCAAAAACATTCAGTACTTC,CASSPGQGRGLRVGAKNIQYF
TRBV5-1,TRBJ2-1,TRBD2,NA,TGCGCCAGCAGCTCGGGACTAGCGGACCACAATGAGCAGTTCTTC,CASSSGLADHNEQFF
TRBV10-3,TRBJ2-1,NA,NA,TGTGCCATCAACCAGGAGCGGATCAATGAGCAGTTCTTC,CAINQERINEQFF
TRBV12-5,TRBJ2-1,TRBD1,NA,TGTGCTAGTGTTGCGACAGGGTATTGGGATGAGCAGTTCTTC,CASVATGYWDEQFF
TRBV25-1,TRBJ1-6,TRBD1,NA,TGTGCCAGCAGACAACAGGGGTTTGATTCACCCCTCCACTTT,CASRQQGFDSPLHF
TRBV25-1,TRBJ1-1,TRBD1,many,TGTGCCAGCAGCCGACAGGGTGACACTGAAGCTTTCTTT,CASSRQGDTEAFF
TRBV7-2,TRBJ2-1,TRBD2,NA,TGTGCCAGCAGCGGGCAGCGGGGTAGCTCCTACAATGAGCAGTTCTTC,CASSGQRGSSYNEQFF
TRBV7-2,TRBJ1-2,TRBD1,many,TGTGCCAGCAGCCCGGGACAGGGAAGAGGCTACACCTTC,CASSPGQGRGYTF
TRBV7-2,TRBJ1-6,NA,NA,TGTGCCAGCAGCCACCCGAGGAGTTCCTATAATTCACCCCTCCACTTT,CASSHPRSSYNSPLHF
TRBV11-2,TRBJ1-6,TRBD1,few,TGTGCCAGCAGCTTAACAGGGGAGTCCTATAATTCACCCCTCCACTTT,CASSLTGESYNSPLHF
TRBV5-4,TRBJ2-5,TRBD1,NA,TGTGCCAGCAGCTCCAGGGGGTCCAGACAAGAGACCCAGTACTTC,CASSSRGSRQETQYF
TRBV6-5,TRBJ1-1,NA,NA,TGTGCCAGCAGTCGGCAGGGGTATTTTGAAGCTTTCTTT,CASSRQGYFEAFF
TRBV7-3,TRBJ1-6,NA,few,TGTGCCAGCAGCCCCGGGACAAGAAATTCACCCCTCCACTTT,CASSPGTRNSPLHF
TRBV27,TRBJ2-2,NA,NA,TGTGCCTACCCAACCGGGACTCAGAACACCGGGGAGCTGTTTTTT,CAYPTGTQNTGELFF
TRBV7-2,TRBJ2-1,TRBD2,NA,TGTGCCAGCAGCCTCGGGGGAGGGACCCAAAAACAGTTCTTC,CASSLGGGTQKQFF
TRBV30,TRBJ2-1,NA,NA,TGTGCCTGGGGCTTCAATGAGCAGTTCTTC,CAWGFNEQFF
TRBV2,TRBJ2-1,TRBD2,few,TGTGCCAGCACCCGGGAGGCCATGAATGAGCAGTTCTTC,CASTREAMNEQFF
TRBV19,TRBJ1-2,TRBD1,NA,TGTGCCAGTAGTCTTGGGAGGACAGGGGTGGAAGGCTACACCTTC,CASSLGRTGVEGYTF
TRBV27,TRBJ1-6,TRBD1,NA,TGTGCCAGCAGAGGACAGGTTAATTCACCCCTCCACTTT,CASRGQVNSPLHF
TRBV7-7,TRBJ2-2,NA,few,TGTGCCAGCAGCTTCGGTAGCACCGGGGAGCTGTTTTTT,CASSFGSTGELFF
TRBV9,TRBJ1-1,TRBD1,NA,TGTGCCAGCAGCGCAGGAGGACAGGGGACTGAAGCTTTCTTT,CASSAGGQGTEAFF
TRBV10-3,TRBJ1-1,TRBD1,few,TGTGCCATCAATGACCGGGACAGCGGAACTAACACTGAAGCTTTCTTT,CAINDRDSGTNTEAFF
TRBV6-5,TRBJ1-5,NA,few,TGTGCCAGCAGTTCGACGGGTCGTCAGCCCCAGCATTTT,CASSSTGRQPQHF